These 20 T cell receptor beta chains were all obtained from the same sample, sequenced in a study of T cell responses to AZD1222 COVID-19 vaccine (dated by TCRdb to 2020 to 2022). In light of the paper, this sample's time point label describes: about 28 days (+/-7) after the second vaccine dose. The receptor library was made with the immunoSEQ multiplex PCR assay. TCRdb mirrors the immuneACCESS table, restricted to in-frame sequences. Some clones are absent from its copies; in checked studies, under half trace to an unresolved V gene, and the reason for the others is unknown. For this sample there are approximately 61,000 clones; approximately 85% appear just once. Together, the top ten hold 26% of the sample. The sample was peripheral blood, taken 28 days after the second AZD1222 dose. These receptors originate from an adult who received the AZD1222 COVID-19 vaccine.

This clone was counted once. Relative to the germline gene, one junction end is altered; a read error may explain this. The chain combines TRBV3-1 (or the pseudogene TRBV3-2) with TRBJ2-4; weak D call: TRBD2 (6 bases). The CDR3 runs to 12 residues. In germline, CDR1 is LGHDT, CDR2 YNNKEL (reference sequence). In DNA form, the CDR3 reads TGTGCCAGCAGCCAAGGGGACTTTTCTCTCGACTTC. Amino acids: CASSQGDFSLDF.

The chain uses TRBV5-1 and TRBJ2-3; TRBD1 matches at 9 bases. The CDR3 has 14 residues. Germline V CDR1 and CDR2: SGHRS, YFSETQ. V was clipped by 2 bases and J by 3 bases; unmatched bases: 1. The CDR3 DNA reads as TGCGCCAGCAGCTTTGGACAGGGGACAGATACGCAGTATTTT. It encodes CASSFGQGTDTQYF.

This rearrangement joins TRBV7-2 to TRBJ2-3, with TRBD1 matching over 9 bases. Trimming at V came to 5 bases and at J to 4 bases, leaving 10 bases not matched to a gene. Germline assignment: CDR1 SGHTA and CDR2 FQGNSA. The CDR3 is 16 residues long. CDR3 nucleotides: TGTGCCAGCAGCATTGGATCCGGGACAGGGTCAGATACGCAGTATTTT. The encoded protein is CASSIGSGTGSDTQYF.

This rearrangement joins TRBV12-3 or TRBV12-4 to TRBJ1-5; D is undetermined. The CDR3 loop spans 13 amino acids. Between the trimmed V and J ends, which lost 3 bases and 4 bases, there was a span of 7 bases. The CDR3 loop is CASSFQSNQPQHF. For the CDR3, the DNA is TGTGCCAGCAGTTTCCAGAGTAATCAGCCCCAGCATTTT.

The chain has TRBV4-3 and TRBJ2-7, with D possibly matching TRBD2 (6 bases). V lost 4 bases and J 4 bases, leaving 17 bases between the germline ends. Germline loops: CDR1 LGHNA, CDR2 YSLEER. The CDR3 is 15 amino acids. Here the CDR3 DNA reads TGCGCCAGCAGCCTCTACCGCGGGGTTTCGTACGAGCAGTACTTC. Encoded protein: CASSLYRGVSYEQYF.

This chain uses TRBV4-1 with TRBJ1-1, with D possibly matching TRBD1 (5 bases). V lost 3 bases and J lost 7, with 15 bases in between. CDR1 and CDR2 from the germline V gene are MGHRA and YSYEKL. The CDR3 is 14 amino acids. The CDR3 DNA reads TGCGCCAGCAGCCAGGGACTCATGGCGGTTGAAGCTTTCTTT. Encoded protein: CASSQGLMAVEAFF.

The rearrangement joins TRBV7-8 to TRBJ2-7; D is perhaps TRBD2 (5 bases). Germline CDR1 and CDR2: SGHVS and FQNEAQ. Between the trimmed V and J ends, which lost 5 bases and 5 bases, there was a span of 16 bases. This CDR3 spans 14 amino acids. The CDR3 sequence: CASSPTSGENEQYF. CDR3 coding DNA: TGTGCCAGCAGCCCCACGTCCGGGGAGAACGAGCAGTACTTC.

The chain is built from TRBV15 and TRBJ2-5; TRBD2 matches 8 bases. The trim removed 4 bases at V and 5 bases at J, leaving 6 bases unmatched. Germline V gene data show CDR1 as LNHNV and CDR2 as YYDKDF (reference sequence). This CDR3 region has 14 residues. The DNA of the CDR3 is TGTGCCACCAGCAAGGGACTAGTTGACGAGACCCAGTACTTC. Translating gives CATSKGLVDETQYF.

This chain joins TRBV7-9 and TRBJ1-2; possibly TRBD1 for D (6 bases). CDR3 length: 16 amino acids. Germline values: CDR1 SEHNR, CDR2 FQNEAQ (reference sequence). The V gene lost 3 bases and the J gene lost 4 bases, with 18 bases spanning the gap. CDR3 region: CASSFLRTDITYGYTF. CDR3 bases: TGTGCCAGCAGCTTCTTGAGGACAGACATAACCTATGGCTACACCTTC.

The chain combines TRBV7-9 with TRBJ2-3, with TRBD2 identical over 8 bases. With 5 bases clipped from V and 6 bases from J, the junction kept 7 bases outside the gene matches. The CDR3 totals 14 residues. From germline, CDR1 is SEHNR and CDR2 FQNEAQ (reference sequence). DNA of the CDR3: TGTGCCAGCAGCGAGGGACTAGTGGCGGATACGCAGTATTTT. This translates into CASSEGLVADTQYF. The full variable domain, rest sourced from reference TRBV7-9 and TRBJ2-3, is DTGVSQNPRHKITKRGQNVTFRCDPISEHNRLYWYRQTLGQGPEFLTYFQNEAQLEKSRLLSDRFSAERPKGSFSTLEIQRTEQGDSAMYLCASSEGLVADTQYFGPGTRLTVL.

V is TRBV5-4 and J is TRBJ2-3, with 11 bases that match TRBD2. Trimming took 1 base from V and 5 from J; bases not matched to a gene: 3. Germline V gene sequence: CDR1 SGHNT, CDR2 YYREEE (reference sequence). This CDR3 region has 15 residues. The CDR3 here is CASSLTSGRVDTQYF. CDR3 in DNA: TGTGCCAGCAGCTTGACTAGCGGGAGAGTAGATACGCAGTATTTT.

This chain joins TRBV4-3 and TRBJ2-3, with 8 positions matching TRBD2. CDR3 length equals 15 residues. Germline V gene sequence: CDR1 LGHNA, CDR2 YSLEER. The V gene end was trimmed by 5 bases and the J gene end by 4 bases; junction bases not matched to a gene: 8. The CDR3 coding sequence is TGCGCCAGCAGCTCAGCGGGAGCAGGTTCAGATACGCAGTATTTT. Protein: CASSSAGAGSDTQYF.

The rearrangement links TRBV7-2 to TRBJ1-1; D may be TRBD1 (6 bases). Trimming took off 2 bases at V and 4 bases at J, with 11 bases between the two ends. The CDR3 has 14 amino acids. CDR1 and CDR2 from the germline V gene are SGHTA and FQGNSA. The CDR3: CASSLQGLSTEAFF. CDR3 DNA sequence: TGTGCCAGCAGCTTACAGGGGTTGAGCACTGAAGCTTTCTTT. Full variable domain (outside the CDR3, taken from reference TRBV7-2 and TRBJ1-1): GAGVSQSPSNKVTEKGKDVELRCDPISGHTALYWYRQSLGQGLEFLIYFQGNSAPDKSGLPSDRFSAERTGGSVSTLTIQRTQQEDSAVYLCASSLQGLSTEAFFGQGTRLTVV.

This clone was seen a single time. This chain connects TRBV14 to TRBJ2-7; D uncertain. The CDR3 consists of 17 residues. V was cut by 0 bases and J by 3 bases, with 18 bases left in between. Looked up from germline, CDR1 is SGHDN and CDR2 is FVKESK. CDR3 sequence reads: CASSQDITVAQSYEQYF. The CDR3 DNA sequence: TGTGCCAGCAGCCAAGATATTACGGTGGCCCAAAGCTACGAGCAGTACTTC.

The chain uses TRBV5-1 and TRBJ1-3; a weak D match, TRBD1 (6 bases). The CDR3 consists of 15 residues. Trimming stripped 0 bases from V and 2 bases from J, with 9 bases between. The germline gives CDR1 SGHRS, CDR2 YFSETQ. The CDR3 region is CASSLDRVAGNTIYF. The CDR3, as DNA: TGCGCCAGCAGCTTGGACAGGGTCGCTGGAAACACCATATATTTT.

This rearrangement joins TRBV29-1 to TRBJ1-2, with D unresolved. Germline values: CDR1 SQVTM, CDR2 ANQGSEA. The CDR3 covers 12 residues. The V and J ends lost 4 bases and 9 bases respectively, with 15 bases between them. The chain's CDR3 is CSVGVEGRSYTF. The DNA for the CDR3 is TGCAGCGTTGGAGTGGAGGGAAGGAGCTACACCTTC.

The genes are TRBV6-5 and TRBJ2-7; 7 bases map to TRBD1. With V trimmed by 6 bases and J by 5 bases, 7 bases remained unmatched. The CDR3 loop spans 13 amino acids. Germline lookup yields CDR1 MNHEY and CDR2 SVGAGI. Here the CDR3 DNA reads TGTGCCAGCAGATCCGGGACAGCAAACGAGCAGTACTTC. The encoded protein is CASRSGTANEQYF.

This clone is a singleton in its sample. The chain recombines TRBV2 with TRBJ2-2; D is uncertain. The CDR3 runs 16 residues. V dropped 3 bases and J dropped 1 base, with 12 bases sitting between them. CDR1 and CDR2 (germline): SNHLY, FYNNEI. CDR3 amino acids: CASSDPTFGNTGELFF. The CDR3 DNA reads TGTGCCAGCAGTGATCCGACATTCGGGAACACCGGGGAGCTGTTTTTT. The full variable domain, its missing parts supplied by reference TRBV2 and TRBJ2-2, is EPEVTQTPSHQVTQMGQEVILRCVPISNHLYFYWYRQILGQKVEFLVSFYNNEISEKSEIFDDQFSVERPDGSNFTLKIRSTKLEDSAMYFCASSDPTFGNTGELFFGEGSRLTVL.

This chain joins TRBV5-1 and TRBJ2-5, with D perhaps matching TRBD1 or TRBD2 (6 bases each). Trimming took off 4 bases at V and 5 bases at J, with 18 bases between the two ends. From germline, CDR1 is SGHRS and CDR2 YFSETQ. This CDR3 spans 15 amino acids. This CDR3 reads CASSLGGYFGETQYF. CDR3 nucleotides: TGCGCCAGCAGCCTCGGGGGCTATTTCGGGGAGACCCAGTACTTC.

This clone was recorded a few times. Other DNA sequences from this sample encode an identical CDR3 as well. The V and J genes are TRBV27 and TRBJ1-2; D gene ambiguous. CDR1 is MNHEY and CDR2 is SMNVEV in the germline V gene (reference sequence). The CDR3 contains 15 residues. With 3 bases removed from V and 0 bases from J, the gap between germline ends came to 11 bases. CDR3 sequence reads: CASSLKREANYGYTF. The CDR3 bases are TGTGCCAGCAGTTTGAAAAGGGAAGCTAACTATGGCTACACCTTC.